Listed below are T cell receptor beta chains from one sample, sequenced in a study of a mutant IDH1 vaccine in newly diagnosed glioma. Some clones are missing from TCRdb's copy, which holds only in-frame ones; the method was immunoSEQ multiplex PCR. The repertoire holds about 21,000 clones, with approximately 85% as singletons. The specimen was PBMCs, collected from a glioma patient treated with radiotherapy, temozolomide or both. The receptors were sampled from a man in his forties with glioma. Each CDR3 is given with its conserved first and last residue. Each record gives: clone size, J gene, D gene, V gene, CDR3 DNA, CDR3 protein. The D gene is left open where the match is weak. The listing skips clone size in some rows; elsewhere it reads once, few, many or a size class.

clone_size: NA
j_call: TRBJ1-5
d_call: NA
v_call: TRBV5-8
cdr3_nt: TGTGCCAGCAGCTCGGGACTTCCCTGGAGCCAGCCCCAGCATTTT
cdr3_aa: CASSSGLPWSQPQHF

clone_size: few
j_call: TRBJ2-3
d_call: TRBD1
v_call: TRBV4-1
cdr3_nt: TGCGCCAGCAGCCAAGATCCGGGACAGGGGGCGGGAGATACGCAGTATTTT
cdr3_aa: CASSQDPGQGAGDTQYF

clone_size: NA
j_call: TRBJ1-2
d_call: TRBD1
v_call: TRBV29-1
cdr3_nt: TGCAGCTTCACCTTGACAGGGGGTAATGGCTACACCTTC
cdr3_aa: CSFTLTGGNGYTF

clone_size: few
j_call: TRBJ1-2
d_call: NA
v_call: TRBV6-5
cdr3_nt: TGTGCCAGCAGTTACTCGAGAGTCTATGGCTACACCTTC
cdr3_aa: CASSYSRVYGYTF

clone_size: once
j_call: TRBJ1-4
d_call: NA
v_call: TRBV27
cdr3_nt: TGTGCCAGCAGTTTATCGTATGTGGCGAATGAAAAACTGTTTTTT
cdr3_aa: CASSLSYVANEKLFF

clone_size: NA
j_call: TRBJ2-2
d_call: TRBD2
v_call: TRBV30
cdr3_nt: TGTGCCTGGAAGGCTAGCGGGGGGGTTTCGACCGGGGAGCTGTTTTTT
cdr3_aa: CAWKASGGVSTGELFF

clone_size: NA
j_call: TRBJ1-2
d_call: NA
v_call: TRBV4-1
cdr3_nt: TGCGCCAGCAGCCTTGGACAGTTACTCGGCTATGGCTACACCTTC
cdr3_aa: CASSLGQLLGYGYTF

clone_size: NA
j_call: TRBJ1-2
d_call: NA
v_call: TRBV10-2
cdr3_nt: TGCGCCAGCAGTGACGGGGCGATAAACTATGGCTACACCTTC
cdr3_aa: CASSDGAINYGYTF

clone_size: few
j_call: TRBJ1-6
d_call: TRBD1
v_call: TRBV28
cdr3_nt: TGTGCCAGCAGTTTGGGGACAGCAGTTAATTCACCCCTCCACTTT
cdr3_aa: CASSLGTAVNSPLHF

clone_size: NA
j_call: TRBJ2-7
d_call: NA
v_call: TRBV5-6
cdr3_nt: TGTGCCAGCAGCTTGGTGGGCAGTGCGTCCTACGAGCAGTACTTC
cdr3_aa: CASSLVGSASYEQYF

clone_size: NA
j_call: TRBJ2-7
d_call: TRBD1
v_call: TRBV29-1
cdr3_nt: TGCAGCGTTGAGCTGGACAGGGAGCCCGACGAGCAGTACTTC
cdr3_aa: CSVELDREPDEQYF